Below, 14 T cell receptor beta chains from the same sample are listed, as sequenced in a study of breast tumors, draining lymph nodes, adjacent tissues. Breast cancer patients provided tissue from their axillary draining lymph nodes. TCRdb re-analysed the multiplex PCR reads in MiXCR, keeping a single row per CDR3 protein. The data contain about 170,000 distinct CDR3 sequences, roughly 35% of them seen just once; the ten biggest clones take up 3.8%. The sample was axillary lymph node tissue. All receptors come from a female donor with breast cancer. Some clones in this sample may be carry-over from other donors' samples.

This clonotype showed up just a few times. The chain links TRBV10-3 to TRBJ1-1, with D hard to call. This CDR3 spans 13 amino acids. Germline assignment: CDR1 ENHRY and CDR2 SYGVKD. Deletions cut 5 bases from V and 3 bases from J, with 10 bases between. CDR3 protein: CAISLSGYTEAFF. Here the CDR3 DNA reads TGTGCCATCAGTCTGTCCGGCTACACTGAAGCTTTCTTT.

The chain combines TRBV15 with TRBJ1-1; 7 nucleotides agree with TRBD1. V was clipped by 1 base and J by 5 bases; unmatched bases: 13. The CDR3 is made up of 17 amino acids. Germline values: CDR1 LNHNV, CDR2 YYDKDF (reference sequence). CDR3 protein: CATSRGNRGAGRTEAFF. Written as DNA, the CDR3 is TGTGCCACCAGCAGAGGGAACAGGGGCGCTGGGCGAACTGAAGCTTTCTTT.

This clonotype came up many times. The chain employs TRBV6-5 and TRBJ1-3; D may be TRBD1 (6 bases). The ends were cut back, 6 bases at V and 4 bases at J, with 13 bases in the middle. The CDR3 runs to 14 residues. Germline values: CDR1 MNHEY, CDR2 SVGAGI. CDR3 in amino acids: CASRKQGSGNTIYF. CDR3 in DNA: TGTGCCAGCAGGAAACAGGGATCCGGAAACACCATATATTTT.

This clonotype was observed many times. The chain links TRBV30 to TRBJ2-3, with D tentatively TRBD2 (5 bases). Between the trimmed V and J ends, which lost 2 bases and 2 bases, there was a span of 11 bases. Germline values: CDR1 GTSNPN, CDR2 SVGIG (reference sequence). This CDR3 spans 14 amino acids. CDR3 sequence: CAWSRAVFTDTQYF. Here the CDR3 DNA reads TGTGCCTGGAGTCGAGCGGTGTTCACAGATACGCAGTATTTT.

J is TRBJ2-1 and V is TRBV25-1; 10 bases match TRBD2. Germline values: CDR1 MGHDK, CDR2 SYGVNS. This CDR3 is built from 17 residues. The V segment lost 4 bases and the J segment 2 bases; nucleotides outside the gene matches: 8. CDR3 protein: CASSARRLAGAYNEQFF. The CDR3 nucleotides are TGTGCCAGCAGTGCTAGAAGGCTAGCGGGAGCCTACAATGAGCAGTTCTTC.

At least ten counts were recorded for this clonotype. V usage is TRBV20-1 and J usage is TRBJ1-2; the D gene is possibly TRBD1 (6 bases). The CDR3 is 15 amino acids. Per the germline V gene, CDR1 is DFQATT and CDR2 is SNEGSKA (reference sequence). The V end was cut by 0 bases, the J end by 3 bases, with 14 bases between. The chain's CDR3 is CSARDSTGRYYGYTF. In DNA form, the CDR3 reads TGCAGTGCTAGAGATAGTACAGGGAGATACTATGGCTACACCTTC.

The chain uses TRBV30 and TRBJ1-1, with D tentatively TRBD1 (5 bases). This CDR3 contains 14 residues. From germline, CDR1 is GTSNPN and CDR2 SVGIG (reference sequence). V lost 7 bases to trimming and J lost 0 bases, with 15 bases between them. DNA for the CDR3: TGTGCCTTGACAGCGGCTTCCATGAACACTGAAGCTTTCTTT. As protein: CALTAASMNTEAFF. Based on the CDR3 plus reference TRBV30 and TRBJ1-1, the full variable domain is SQTIHQWPATLVQPVGSPLSLECTVEGTSNPNLYWYRQAAGRGLQLLFYSVGIGQISSEVPQNLSASRPQDRQFILSSKKLLLSDSGFYLCALTAASMNTEAFFGQGTRLTVV.

This clonotype was seen many times. V usage is TRBV7-3 and J usage is TRBJ2-1; D may be TRBD2 (6 bases). This CDR3 is built from 15 residues. Germline V lookup: CDR1 SGHTA, CDR2 FQGTGA. V lost 5 bases to trimming and J lost 3 bases, with 14 bases between them. The CDR3 here is CASSVAGTDYNEQFF. CDR3 in DNA: TGTGCCAGCAGCGTCGCCGGGACTGACTACAATGAGCAGTTCTTC. Using reference TRBV7-3 and TRBJ2-1 for the parts outside the CDR3, the full variable domain is GAGVSQTPSNKVTEKGKYVELRCDPISGHTALYWYRQSLGQGPEFLIYFQGTGAADDSGLPNDRFFAVRPEGSVSTLKIQRTERGDSAVYLCASSVAGTDYNEQFFGPGTRLTVL.

This clonotype was detected many times. The V and J genes are TRBV7-9 and TRBJ2-2; no clear D. Germline V CDR1 and CDR2: SEHNR, FQNEAQ (reference sequence). This CDR3 comprises 12 residues. V lost 3 bases and J 5 bases, leaving 4 bases between the germline ends. The CDR3 coding sequence is TGTGCCAGCAGCTTTGGAACCGGGGAGCTGTTTTTT. This sequence encodes CASSFGTGELFF. Combining the CDR3 with reference TRBV7-9 and TRBJ2-2 gives the whole variable domain DTGVSQNPRHKITKRGQNVTFRCDPISEHNRLYWYRQTLGQGPEFLTYFQNEAQLEKSRLLSDRFSAERPKGSFSTLEIQRTEQGDSAMYLCASSFGTGELFFGEGSRLTVL.

The chain has TRBV12-3 or TRBV12-4 and TRBJ2-3, with 11 bases identical to TRBD2. Trimming took 4 bases from V and 4 from J; bases not matched to a gene: 7. This CDR3 is built from 16 residues. CDR3 loop: CASSSTSGGPADTQYF. The CDR3 nucleotides read TGTGCCAGCAGTTCAACTAGCGGGGGTCCCGCAGATACGCAGTATTTT.

This rearrangement joins TRBV6-6 to TRBJ1-1; tentatively, D is TRBD1 (5 bases). Trimming cost V 8 bases and J 1 base, with 14 bases left between them. Per the germline V gene, CDR1 is MNHNY and CDR2 is SVGAGI (reference sequence). The length of the CDR3 is 14 residues. CDR3 sequence: CASARDGWNTEAFF. CDR3 bases: TGTGCCAGCGCGCGGGACGGTTGGAACACTGAAGCTTTCTTT.

Note on this clonotype: At one end the junction does not follow the germline gene, possibly because of a read error. The V and J genes are TRBV13 and TRBJ1-3; 7 bases match TRBD1. The CDR3 spans 15 residues. Germline CDR1 is PRHDT and CDR2 is FYEKMQ (reference sequence). CDR3: CASSSQGTVGNTIYF. CDR3 nucleotide sequence: TGCGCCAGCAGCTCACAGGGGACAGTAGGAAACACCATATATTTT.

A note on this clonotype: A much larger clone is a single base away; this may be a read error. V usage is TRBV4-2 and J usage is TRBJ1-5, with TRBD1 matching over 8 bases. Germline V gene lookup returns CDR1 LGHNA and CDR2 YNFKEQ. The CDR3 covers 15 residues. The DNA of the CDR3 is TGTGCCAGCAGCCCCCCGGACAGGGATAATCGGCCCCAGCATTTT. Protein product: CASSPPDRDNRPQHF.

Ten or more counts support this clonotype. The rearrangement joins TRBV20-1 to TRBJ2-3, with TRBD2 matching 8 bases. Germline V lookup: CDR1 DFQATT, CDR2 SNEGSKA (reference sequence). The CDR3 loop spans 13 amino acids. V shed 3 bases and J 7 bases; nucleotides not matched to a gene: 6. The CDR3 is CSASWTSIHTQYF. The CDR3 DNA sequence: TGCAGTGCTAGCTGGACTAGCATACATACGCAGTATTTT.